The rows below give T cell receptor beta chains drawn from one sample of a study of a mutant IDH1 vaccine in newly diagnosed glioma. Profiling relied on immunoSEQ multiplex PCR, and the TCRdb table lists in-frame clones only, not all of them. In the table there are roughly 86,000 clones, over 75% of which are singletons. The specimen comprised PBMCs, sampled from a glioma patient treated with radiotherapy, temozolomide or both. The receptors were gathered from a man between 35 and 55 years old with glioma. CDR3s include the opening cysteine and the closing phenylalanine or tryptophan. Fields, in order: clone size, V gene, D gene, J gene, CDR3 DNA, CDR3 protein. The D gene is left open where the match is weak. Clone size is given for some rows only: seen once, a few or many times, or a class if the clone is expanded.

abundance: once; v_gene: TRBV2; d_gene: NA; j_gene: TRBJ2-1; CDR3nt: TGTGCCAGCAGTGAAGCGCGAGACGGCCCCGAGGGGTGGCAGTTCTTC; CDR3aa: CASSEARDGPEGWQFF
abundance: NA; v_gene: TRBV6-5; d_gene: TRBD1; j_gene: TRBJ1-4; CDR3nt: TGTGCCAGCAGGAGGGGGGACAGGGTTCGGGAAAAACTGTTTTTT; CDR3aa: CASRRGDRVREKLFF
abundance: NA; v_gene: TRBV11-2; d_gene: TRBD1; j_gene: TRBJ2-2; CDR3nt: TGTGCCAGCAGTTCCTCCGACAGGGGGTCCGGGGAGCTGTTTTTT; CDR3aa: CASSSSDRGSGELFF
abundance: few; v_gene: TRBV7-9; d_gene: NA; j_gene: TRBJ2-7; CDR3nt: TGTGCCAGCAGCCCCCGGGACCGCGCGCAGTACTTC; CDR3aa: CASSPRDRAQYF
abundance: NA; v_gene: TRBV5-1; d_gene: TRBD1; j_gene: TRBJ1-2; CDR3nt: TGCGCCAGCAGCCCGGGACAGCCGGGCTACACCTTC; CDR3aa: CASSPGQPGYTF
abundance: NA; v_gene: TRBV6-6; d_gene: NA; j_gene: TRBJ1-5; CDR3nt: TGTGCCAGCAGTTACAAGGGTAACAATCAGCCCCAGCATTTT; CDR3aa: CASSYKGNNQPQHF
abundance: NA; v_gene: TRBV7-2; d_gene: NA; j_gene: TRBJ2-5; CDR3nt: TGTGCCAGCAGCTTCCCAGGGGCAGAGACCCAGTACTTC; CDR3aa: CASSFPGAETQYF
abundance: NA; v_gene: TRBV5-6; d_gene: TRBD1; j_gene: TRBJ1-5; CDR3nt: TGTGCCAGCAGCCCGAGAGGAACACAGGGGGTCAATCAGCCCCAGCATTTT; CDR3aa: CASSPRGTQGVNQPQHF
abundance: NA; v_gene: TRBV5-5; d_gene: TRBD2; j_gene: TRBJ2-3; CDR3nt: TGTGCCAGCAGCCTTAGCGGGAGGGCGGGAGATACGCAGTATTTT; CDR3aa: CASSLSGRAGDTQYF
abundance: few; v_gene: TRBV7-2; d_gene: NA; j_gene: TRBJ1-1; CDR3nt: TGTGCCAGCAGCTTAGGGCCGACTGAAGCTTTCTTT; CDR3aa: CASSLGPTEAFF
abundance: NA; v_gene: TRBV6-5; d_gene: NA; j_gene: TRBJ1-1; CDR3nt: TGTGCCAGCAGTCCAGATGGGGGTAGGAACACTGAAGCTTTCTTT; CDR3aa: CASSPDGGRNTEAFF
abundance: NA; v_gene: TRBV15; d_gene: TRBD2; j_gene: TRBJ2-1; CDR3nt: TGTGCCACCAGCAGAGATAGCGGGAGCAGCAATGAGCAGTTCTTC; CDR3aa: CATSRDSGSSNEQFF
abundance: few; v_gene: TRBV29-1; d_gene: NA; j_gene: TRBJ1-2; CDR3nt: TGCAGCGTTCCCGGGTGGGGGGCAAATGGCTACACCTTC; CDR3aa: CSVPGWGANGYTF
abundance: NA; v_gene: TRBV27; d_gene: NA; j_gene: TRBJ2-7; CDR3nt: TGTGCCAGCAGTCCCCGCCCGGGGGACGAGCAGTACTTC; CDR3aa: CASSPRPGDEQYF
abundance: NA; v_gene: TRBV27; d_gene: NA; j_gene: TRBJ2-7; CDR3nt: TGTGCCAGCAGTTTGGCGACAGGAACCTCCTACGAGCAGTACTTC; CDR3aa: CASSLATGTSYEQYF
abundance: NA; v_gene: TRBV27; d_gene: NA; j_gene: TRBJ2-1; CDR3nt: TGTGCCAGCAGTTTGGAGGGATTCTACAATGAGCAGTTCTTC; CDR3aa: CASSLEGFYNEQFF
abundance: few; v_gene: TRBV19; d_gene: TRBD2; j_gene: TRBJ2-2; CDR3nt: TGTGCCAGTAGTATTTCTTCTAGCGGTTACACCGGGGAGCTGTTTTTT; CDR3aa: CASSISSSGYTGELFF
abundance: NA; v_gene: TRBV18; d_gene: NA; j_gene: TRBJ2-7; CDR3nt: TGTGCCAGCTCACCATTCCAGGGCCTCAACGAGCAGTACTTC; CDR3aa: CASSPFQGLNEQYF
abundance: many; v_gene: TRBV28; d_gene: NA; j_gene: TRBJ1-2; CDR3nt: TGTGCCAGCAGTCGCGGAACCTATGGCTACACCTTC; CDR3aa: CASSRGTYGYTF
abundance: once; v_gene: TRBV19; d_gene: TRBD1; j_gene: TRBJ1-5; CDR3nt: TGTGCCAGTAGTATCGTAATCCGGACAGGGAATCAGCCCCAGCATTTT; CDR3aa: CASSIVIRTGNQPQHF
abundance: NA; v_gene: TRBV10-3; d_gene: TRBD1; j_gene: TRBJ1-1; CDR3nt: TGTGCCATCCGGGACAGGGTCATTTCCAAGAACACTGAAGCTTTCTTT; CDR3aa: CAIRDRVISKNTEAFF
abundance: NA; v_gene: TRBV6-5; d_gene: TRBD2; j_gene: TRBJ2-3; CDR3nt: TGTGCCAGCAGAACGACTAGCCGGAGGGGTACGCAGTATTTT; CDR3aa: CASRTTSRRGTQYF
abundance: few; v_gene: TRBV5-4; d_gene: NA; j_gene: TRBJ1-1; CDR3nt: TGTGCCAGCAGCTTGGAACTCCAGAACACTGAAGCTTTCTTT; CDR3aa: CASSLELQNTEAFF
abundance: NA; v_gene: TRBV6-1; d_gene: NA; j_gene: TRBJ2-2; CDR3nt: TGTGCCATCAGTGAGTCGAAGTCTCGAGACACCGGGGAGCTGTTTTTT; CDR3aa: CAISESKSRDTGELFF